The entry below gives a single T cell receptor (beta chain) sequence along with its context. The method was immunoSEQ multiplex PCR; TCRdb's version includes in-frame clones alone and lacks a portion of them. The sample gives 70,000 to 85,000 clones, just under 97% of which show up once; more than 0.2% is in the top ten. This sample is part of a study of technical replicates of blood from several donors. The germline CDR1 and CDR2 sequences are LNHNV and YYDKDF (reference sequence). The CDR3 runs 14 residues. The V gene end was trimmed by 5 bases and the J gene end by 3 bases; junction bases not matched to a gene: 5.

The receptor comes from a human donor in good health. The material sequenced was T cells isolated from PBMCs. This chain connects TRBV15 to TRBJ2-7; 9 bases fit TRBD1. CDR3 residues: CATSSPGQGYEQYF. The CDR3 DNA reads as TGTGCCACCAGCTCACCGGGACAGGGCTACGAGCAGTACTTC.